This TCR beta chain was documented in a study of T cell responses to AZD1222 COVID-19 vaccine. The repertoire was sequenced with immunoSEQ multiplex PCR; TCRdb's copy has only in-frame clones and lacks some. The table has about 120,000 clones, about 79% seen once; the top ten hold around 27%. Study-wide results and caveats: In a largely white British group with more females than males, clonal diversity was possibly underestimated.

This clone was recorded once. Antigen specificity is unknown. This CDR3 is 12 amino acids long. The V segment lost 7 bases and the J segment 10 bases; nucleotides outside the gene matches: 9. Germline V lookup: CDR1 SQVTM, CDR2 ANQGSEA. V and J are TRBV29-1 and TRBJ1-4; 7 positions match TRBD1. The input for sequencing was peripheral blood, taken 28 days after the second AZD1222 dose. The sequence was obtained from an adult who received the AZD1222 COVID-19 vaccine. In DNA, the CDR3 is TGCAGCGCCTCAGGACAGGTTGGAAAACTGTTTTTT. The encoded protein is CSASGQVGKLFF.